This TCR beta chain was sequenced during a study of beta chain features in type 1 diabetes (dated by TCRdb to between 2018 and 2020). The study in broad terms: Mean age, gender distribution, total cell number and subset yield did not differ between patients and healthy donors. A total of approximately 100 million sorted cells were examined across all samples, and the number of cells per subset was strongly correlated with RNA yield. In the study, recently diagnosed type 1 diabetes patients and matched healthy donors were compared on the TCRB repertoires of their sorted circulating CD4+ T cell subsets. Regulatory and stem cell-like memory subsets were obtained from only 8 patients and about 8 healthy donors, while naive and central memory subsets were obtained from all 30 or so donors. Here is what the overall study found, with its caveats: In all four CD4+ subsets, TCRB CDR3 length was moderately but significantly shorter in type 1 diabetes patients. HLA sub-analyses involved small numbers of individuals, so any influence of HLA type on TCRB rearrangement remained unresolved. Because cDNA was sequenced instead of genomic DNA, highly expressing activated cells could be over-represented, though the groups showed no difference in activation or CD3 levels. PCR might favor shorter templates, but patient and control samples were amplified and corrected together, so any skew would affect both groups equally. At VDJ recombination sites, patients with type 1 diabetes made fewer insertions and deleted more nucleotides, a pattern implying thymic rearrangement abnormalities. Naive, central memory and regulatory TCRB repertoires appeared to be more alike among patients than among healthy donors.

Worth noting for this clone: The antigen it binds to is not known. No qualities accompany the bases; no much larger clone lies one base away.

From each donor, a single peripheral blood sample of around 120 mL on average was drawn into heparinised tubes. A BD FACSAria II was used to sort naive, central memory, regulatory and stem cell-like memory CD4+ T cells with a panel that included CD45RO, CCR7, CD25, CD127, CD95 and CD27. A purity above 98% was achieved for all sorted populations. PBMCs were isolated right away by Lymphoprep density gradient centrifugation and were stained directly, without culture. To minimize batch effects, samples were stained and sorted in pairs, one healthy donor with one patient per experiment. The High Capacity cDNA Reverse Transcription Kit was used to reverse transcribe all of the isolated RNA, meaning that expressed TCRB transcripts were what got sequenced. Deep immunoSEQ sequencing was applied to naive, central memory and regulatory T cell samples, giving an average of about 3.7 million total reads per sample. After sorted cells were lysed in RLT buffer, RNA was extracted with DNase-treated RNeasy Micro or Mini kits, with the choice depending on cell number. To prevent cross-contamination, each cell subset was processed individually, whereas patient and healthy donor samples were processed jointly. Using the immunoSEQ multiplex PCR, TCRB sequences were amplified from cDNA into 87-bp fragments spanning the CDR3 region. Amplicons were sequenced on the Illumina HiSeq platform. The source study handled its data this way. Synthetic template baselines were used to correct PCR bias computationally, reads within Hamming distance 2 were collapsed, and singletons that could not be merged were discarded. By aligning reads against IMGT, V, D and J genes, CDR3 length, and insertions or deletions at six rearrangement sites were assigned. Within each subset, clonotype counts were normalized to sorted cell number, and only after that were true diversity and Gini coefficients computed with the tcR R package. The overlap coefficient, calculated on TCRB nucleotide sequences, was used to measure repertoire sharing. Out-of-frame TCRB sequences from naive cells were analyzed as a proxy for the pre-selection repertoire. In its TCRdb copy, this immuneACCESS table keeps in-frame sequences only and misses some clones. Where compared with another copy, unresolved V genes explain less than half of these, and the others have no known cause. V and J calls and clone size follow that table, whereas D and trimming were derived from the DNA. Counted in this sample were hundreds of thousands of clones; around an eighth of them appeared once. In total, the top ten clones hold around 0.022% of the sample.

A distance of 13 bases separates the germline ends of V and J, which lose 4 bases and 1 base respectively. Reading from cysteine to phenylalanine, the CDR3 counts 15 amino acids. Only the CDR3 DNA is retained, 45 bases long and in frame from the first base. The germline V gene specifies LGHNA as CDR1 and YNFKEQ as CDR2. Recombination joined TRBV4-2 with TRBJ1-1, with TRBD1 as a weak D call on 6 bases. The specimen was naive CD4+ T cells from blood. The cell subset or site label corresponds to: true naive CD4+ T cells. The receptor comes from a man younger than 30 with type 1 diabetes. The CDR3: CASSPYRDQNTEAFF. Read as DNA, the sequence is TGTGCCAGCAGCCCGTACAGGGACCAGAACACTGAAGCTTTCTTT.